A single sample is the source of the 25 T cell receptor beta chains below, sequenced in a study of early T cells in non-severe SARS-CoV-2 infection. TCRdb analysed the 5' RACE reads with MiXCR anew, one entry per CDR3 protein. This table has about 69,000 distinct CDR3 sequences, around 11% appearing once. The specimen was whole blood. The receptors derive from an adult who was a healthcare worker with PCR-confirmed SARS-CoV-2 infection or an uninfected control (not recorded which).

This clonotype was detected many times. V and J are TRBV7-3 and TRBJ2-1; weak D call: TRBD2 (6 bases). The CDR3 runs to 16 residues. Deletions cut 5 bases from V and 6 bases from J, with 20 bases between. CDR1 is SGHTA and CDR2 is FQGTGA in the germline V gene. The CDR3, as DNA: TGTGCCAGCAGCCGGAGCTGGAGCGGGCTCCTCAATGAGCAGTTCTTC. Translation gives CASSRSWSGLLNEQFF.

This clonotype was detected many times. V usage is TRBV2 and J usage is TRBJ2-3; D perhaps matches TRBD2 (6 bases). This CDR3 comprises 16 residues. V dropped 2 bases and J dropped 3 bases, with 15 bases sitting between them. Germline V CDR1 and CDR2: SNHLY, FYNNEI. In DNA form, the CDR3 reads TGTGCCAGCAGTGAATCGGCGGGGAGTTGGACAGATACGCAGTATTTT. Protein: CASSESAGSWTDTQYF. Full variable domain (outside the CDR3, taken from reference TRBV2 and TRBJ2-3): EPEVTQTPSHQVTQMGQEVILRCVPISNHLYFYWYRQILGQKVEFLVSFYNNEISEKSEIFDDQFSVERPDGSNFTLKIRSTKLEDSAMYFCASSESAGSWTDTQYFGPGTRLTVL.

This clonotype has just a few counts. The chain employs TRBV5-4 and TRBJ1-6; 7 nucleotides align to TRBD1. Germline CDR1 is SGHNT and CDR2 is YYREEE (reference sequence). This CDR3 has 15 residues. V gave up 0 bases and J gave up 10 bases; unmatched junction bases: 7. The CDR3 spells CASSLGRQGSSPLHF. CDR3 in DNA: TGTGCCAGCAGCTTGGGAAGACAGGGATCCTCACCCCTCCACTTT.

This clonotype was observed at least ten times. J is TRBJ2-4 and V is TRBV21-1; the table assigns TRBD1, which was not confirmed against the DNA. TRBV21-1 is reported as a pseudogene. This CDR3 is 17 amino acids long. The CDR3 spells CASSKVNRLSAKNIQYF. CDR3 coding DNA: TGTGCCAGCAGCAAAGTGAACAGGCTGTCGGCCAAAAACATTCAGTACTTC.

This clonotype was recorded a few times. The chain's CDR3 is CASSFQKYGYTF. CDR3 in DNA: TGTGCCAGCAGCTTTCAGAAGTATGGCTACACCTTC. This chain links TRBV7-8 with TRBJ1-2; D is uncertain. The CDR3 covers 12 residues. Germline CDR1 reads SGHVS; CDR2 reads FQNEAQ. Trimming stripped 3 bases from V and 5 bases from J, with 7 bases between.

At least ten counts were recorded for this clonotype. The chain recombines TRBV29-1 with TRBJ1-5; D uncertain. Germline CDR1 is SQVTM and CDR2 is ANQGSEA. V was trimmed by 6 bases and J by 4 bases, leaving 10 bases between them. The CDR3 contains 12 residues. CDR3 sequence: CSVPCPNQPQHF. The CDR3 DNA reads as TGCAGCGTCCCGTGTCCTAATCAGCCCCAGCATTTT.

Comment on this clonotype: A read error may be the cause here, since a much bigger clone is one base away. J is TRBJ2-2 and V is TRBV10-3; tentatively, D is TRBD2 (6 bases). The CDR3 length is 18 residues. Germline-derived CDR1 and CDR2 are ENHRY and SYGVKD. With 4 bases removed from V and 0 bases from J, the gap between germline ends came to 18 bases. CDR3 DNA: TGTGCCATCAGTGGAGGACTAACGGGGACGGCGAACACCGGGGAGCTGTTTTTT. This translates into CAISGGLTGTANTGELFF.

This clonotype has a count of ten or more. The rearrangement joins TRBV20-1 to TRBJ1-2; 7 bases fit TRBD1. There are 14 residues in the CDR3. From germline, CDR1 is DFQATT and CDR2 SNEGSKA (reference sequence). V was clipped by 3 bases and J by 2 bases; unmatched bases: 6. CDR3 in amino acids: CSARGLQGNYGYTF. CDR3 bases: TGCAGTGCTAGGGGTTTACAGGGGAACTATGGCTACACCTTC.

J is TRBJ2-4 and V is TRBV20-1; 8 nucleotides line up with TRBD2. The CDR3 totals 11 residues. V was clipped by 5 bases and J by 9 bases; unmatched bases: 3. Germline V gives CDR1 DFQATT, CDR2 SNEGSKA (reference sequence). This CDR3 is CSARGGSIQYF. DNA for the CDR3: TGCAGTGCTCGGGGGGGAAGCATTCAGTACTTC.

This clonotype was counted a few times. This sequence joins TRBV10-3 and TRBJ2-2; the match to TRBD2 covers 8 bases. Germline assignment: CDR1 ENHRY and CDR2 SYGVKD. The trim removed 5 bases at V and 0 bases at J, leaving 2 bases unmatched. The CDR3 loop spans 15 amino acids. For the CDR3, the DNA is TGTGCCATCAGTCCGGGACTAGCGAACACCGGGGAGCTGTTTTTT. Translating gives CAISPGLANTGELFF.

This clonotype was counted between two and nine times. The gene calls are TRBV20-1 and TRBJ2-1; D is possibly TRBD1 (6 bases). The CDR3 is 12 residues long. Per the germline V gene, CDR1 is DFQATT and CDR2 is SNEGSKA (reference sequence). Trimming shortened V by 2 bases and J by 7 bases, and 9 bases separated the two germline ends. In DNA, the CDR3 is TGCAGTGCTAGAACAGGGTTTAATGAGCAGTTCTTC. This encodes CSARTGFNEQFF.

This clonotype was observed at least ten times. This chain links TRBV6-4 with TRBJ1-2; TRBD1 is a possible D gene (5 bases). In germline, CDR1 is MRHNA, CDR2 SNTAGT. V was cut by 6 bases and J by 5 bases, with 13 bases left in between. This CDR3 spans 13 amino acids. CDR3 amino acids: CASSPVRGYGYTF. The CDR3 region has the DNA TGTGCCAGCAGCCCGGTTCGGGGGTATGGCTACACCTTC.

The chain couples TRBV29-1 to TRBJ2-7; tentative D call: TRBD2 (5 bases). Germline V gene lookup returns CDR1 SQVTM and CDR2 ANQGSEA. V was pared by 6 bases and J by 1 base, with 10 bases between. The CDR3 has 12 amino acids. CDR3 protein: CSVGSGSYEQYF. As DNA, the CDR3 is TGCAGCGTCGGGTCGGGGTCCTACGAGCAGTACTTC.

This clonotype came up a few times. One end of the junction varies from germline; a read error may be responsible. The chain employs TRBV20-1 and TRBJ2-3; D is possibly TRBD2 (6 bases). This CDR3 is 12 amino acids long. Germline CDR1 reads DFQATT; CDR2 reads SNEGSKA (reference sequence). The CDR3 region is CSTSSAVNTQYF. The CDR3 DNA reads TGCAGTACTAGCTCGGCCGTTAATACGCAGTATTTT.

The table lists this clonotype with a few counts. CDR3 in DNA: TGTGCCAGCAGCCAAGAAAGCGGGCTACCCTACAATGAGCAGTTCTTC. As protein: CASSQESGLPYNEQFF. The J gene is TRBJ2-1, the V gene TRBV14, with D possibly matching TRBD2 (6 bases). CDR3 length: 16 amino acids. The V gene lost 0 bases and the J gene lost 2 bases, with 11 bases spanning the gap. Germline V gives CDR1 SGHDN, CDR2 FVKESK.

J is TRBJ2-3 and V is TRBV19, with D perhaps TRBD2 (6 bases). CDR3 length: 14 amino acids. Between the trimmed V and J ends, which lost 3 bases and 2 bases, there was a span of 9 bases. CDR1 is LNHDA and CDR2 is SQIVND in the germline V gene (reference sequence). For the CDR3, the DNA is TGTGCCAGTAGTATCGGAGGGGCCACAGATACGCAGTATTTT. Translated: CASSIGGATDTQYF.

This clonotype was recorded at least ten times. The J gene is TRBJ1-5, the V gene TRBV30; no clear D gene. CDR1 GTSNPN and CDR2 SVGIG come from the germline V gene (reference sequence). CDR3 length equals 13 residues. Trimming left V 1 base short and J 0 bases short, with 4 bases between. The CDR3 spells CAWSEDSNQPQHF. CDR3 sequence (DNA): TGTGCCTGGAGTGAGGATAGCAATCAGCCCCAGCATTTT. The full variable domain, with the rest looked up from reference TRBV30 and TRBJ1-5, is SQTIHQWPATLVQPVGSPLSLECTVEGTSNPNLYWYRQAAGRGLQLLFYSVGIGQISSEVPQNLSASRPQDRQFILSSKKLLLSDSGFYLCAWSEDSNQPQHFGDGTRLSIL.

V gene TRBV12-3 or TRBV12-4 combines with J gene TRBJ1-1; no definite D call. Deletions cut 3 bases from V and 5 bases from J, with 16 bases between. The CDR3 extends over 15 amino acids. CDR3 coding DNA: TGTGCCAGCAGTTTTGATACATCTACCCTGACTGAAGCTTTCTTT. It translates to CASSFDTSTLTEAFF.

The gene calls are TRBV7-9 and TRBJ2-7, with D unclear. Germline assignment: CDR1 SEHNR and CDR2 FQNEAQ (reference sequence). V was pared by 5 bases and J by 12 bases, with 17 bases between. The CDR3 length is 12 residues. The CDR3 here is CASSHYDSLGYF. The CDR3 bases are TGTGCCAGCAGCCATTATGACTCACTGGGGTACTTC.

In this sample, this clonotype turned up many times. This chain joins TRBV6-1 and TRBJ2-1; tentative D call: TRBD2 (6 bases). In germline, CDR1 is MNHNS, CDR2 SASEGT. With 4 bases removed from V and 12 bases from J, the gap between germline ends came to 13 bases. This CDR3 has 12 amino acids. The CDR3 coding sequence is TGTGCCAGCAGTGGACTAGTCGGCGTGCAGTTCTTC. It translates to CASSGLVGVQFF.

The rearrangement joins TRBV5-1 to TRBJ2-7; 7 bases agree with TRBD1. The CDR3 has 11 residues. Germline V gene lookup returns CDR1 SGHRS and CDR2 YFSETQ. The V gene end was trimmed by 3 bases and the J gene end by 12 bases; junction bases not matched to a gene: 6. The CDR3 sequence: CASSWGTVWYF. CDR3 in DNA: TGCGCCAGCAGCTGGGGGACAGTTTGGTACTTC.

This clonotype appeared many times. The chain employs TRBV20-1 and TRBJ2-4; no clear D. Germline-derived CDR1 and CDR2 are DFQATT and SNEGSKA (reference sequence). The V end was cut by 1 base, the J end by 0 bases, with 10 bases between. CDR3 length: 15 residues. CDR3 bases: TGCAGTGCTAGAGCGCCAGATCTAGCCAAAAACATTCAGTACTTC. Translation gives CSARAPDLAKNIQYF.

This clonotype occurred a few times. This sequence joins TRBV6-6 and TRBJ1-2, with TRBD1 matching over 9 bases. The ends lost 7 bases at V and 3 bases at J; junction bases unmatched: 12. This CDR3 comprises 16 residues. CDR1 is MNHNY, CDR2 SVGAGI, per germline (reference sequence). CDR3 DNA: TGTGCCAGCATCCCTATTCTAGGACAGGGGTACTATGGCTACACCTTC. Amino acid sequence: CASIPILGQGYYGYTF.

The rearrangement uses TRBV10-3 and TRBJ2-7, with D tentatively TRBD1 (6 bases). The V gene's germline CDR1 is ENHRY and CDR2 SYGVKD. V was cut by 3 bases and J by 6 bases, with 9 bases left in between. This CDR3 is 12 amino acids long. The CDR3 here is CAISEGGPEQYF. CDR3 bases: TGTGCCATCAGTGAAGGGGGACCCGAGCAGTACTTC.

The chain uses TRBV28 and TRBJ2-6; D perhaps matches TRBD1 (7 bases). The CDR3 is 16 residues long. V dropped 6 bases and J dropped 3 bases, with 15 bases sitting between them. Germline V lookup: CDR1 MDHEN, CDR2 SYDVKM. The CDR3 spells CASRFYRGGGANVLTF. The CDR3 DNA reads TGTGCCAGCAGGTTCTACAGGGGAGGTGGGGCCAACGTCCTGACTTTC.